The source of this T cell receptor beta chain is a study of T cell clonotyping in hematopoietic cell transplantation. V shed 6 bases, J shed 2 bases, and the junction held 5 bases outside the gene matches. This CDR3 is built from 15 residues. The germline CDR1 and CDR2 sequences are MDHEN and SYDVKM. TCRdb keeps only in-frame clones here, not all; method: immunoSEQ multiplex PCR. This sample yields about 69,000 clones, of which about 96% are seen a single time; roughly 1.5% belongs to the top ten. The time point is: recipient sample about 28 days before transplant, after cytoreduction. Blood collection times were about day -28 and days 30, 100, 180 posttransplant.

The chain couples TRBV28 to TRBJ1-5; 9 nucleotides agree with TRBD1. The specimen comprised peripheral blood mononuclear cells, sampled before stem cell transplant. The TCR was taken from a woman between 50 and 59 years old with acute myeloid leukemia. Some clones in this sample may be carry-over from other donors' samples. Written as DNA, the CDR3 is TGTGCCAGCAGCGTCCGGGACAGGGGCAATCAGCCCCAGCATTTT. Its protein product is CASSVRDRGNQPQHF.